This T cell receptor (beta chain) was recovered during a study of Graves' ophthalmopathy and Graves' hyperthyroidism. Across the whole study: Where ophthalmopathy was absent within 18 months of follow-up, hyperthyroidism was stable. Study results and caveats: Cross-validated, the 13-signature model showed 87.88%/81.08% sensitivity/specificity, and 80%/75% in the test set. Most clonotypes expanded in thyroid above 0.001 frequency were present in blood too.

Turning to this clonotype: The antigen is not known.

CDR3 length equals 14 residues. Germline CDR1 and CDR2: MNHNY and SVGAGI (reference sequence). Trimming removed 2 bases at V and 6 bases at J, with 11 bases between. RNA transcripts served as template for amplifying TCR beta CDR3 sequences. RT-PCR in the first round used HTBI primers; a second-round multiplex PCR followed. A single record per CDR3 protein comes from TCRdb applying MiXCR to the multiplex PCR reads. The table records around 1,000,000 distinct CDR3 sequences, less than 45% of them present only once. Exclusion covered patients with other autoimmune diseases or uncontrolled infections (as well as pregnancy or lactation).

Sequences were obtained from peripheral blood or thyroid tissue (not recorded which). The TCR was taken from an adult man with Graves' hyperthyroidism. The J gene is TRBJ1-5, the V gene TRBV6-6; D is undetermined. In nucleotides, the CDR3 is TGTGCCAGCAGTTACGAAGGATCTACTCAGCCCCAGCATTTT. Protein product: CASSYEGSTQPQHF.